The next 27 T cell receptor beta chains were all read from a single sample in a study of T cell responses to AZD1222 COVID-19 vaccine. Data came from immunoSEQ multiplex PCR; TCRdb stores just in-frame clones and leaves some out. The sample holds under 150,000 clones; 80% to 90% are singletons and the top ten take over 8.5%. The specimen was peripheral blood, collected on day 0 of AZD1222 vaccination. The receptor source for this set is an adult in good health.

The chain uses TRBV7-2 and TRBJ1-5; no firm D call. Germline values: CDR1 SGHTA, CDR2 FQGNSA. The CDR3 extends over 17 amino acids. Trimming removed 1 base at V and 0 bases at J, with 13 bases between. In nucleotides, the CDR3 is TGTGCCAGCAGCTTAGGGGCCAGTTCTTATAGCAATCAGCCCCAGCATTTT. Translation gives CASSLGASSYSNQPQHF.

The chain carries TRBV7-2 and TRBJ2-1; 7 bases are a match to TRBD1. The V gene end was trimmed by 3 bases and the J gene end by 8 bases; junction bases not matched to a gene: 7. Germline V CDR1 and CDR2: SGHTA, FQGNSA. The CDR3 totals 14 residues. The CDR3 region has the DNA TGTGCCAGCAGCTTCGGGCGACAGGGATATGAGCAGTTCTTC. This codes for CASSFGRQGYEQFF. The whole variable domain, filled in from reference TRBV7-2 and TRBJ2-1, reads GAGVSQSPSNKVTEKGKDVELRCDPISGHTALYWYRQSLGQGLEFLIYFQGNSAPDKSGLPSDRFSAERTGGSVSTLTIQRTQQEDSAVYLCASSFGRQGYEQFFGPGTRLTVL.

The CDR3 nucleotides are TGTGCCAGCAGCCACCCAAGGACAGGGCACACCGGGGAGCTGTTTTTT. It specifies CASSHPRTGHTGELFF. V is TRBV5-6 and J is TRBJ2-2; 8 nucleotides line up with TRBD1. J lost 3 bases, V lost 4 bases, and 8 bases had no gene match. There are 16 residues in the CDR3. In germline, CDR1 is SGHDT, CDR2 YYEEEE. The entire variable domain, with the rest obtained from reference TRBV5-6 and TRBJ2-2, is as follows: DAGVTQSPTHLIKTRGQQVTLRCSPKSGHDTVSWYQQALGQGPQFIFQYYEEEERQRGNFPDRFSGHQFPNYSSELNVNALLLGDSALYLCASSHPRTGHTGELFFGEGSRLTVL.

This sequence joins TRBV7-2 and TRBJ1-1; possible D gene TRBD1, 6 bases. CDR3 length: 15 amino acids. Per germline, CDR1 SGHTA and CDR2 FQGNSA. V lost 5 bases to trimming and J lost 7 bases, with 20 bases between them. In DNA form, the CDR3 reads TGTGCCAGCAGCCCACGGACAGCGGGAGGGCGTGAAGCTTTCTTT. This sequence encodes CASSPRTAGGREAFF.

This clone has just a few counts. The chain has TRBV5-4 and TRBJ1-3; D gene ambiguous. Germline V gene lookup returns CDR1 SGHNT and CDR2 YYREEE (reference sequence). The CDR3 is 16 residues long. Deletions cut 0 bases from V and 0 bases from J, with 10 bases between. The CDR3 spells CASSLGGSNSGNTIYF. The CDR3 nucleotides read TGTGCCAGCAGCTTGGGAGGGAGCAACTCTGGAAACACCATATATTTT.

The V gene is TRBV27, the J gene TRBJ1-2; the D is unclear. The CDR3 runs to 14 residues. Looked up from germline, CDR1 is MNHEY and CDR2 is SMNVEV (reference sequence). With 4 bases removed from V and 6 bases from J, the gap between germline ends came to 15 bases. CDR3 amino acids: CASSSPQRGHGYTF. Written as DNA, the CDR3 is TGTGCCAGCAGTTCCCCCCAGAGAGGGCATGGCTACACCTTC.

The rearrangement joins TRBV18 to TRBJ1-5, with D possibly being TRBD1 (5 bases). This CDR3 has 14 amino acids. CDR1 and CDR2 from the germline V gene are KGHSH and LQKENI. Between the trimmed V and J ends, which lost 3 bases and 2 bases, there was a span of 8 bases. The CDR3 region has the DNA TGTGCCAGCTCACCCCAGGGCCGCAATCAGCCCCAGCATTTT. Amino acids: CASSPQGRNQPQHF.

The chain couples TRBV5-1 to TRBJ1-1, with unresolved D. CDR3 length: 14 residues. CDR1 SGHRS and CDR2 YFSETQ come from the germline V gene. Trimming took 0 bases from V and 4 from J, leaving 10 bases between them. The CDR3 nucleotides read TGCGCCAGCAGCTTGGTGCAATCGCGCACTGAAGCTTTCTTT. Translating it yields CASSLVQSRTEAFF.

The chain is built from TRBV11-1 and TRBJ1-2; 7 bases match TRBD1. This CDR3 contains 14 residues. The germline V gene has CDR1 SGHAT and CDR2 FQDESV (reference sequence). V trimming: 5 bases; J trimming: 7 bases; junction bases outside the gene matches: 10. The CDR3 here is CASSLGQEYPGYTF. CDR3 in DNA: TGTGCCAGCAGCCTTGGACAGGAGTATCCTGGCTACACCTTC. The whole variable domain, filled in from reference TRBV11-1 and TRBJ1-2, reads EAEVAQSPRYKITEKSQAVAFWCDPISGHATLYWYRQILGQGPELLVQFQDESVVDDSQLPKDRFSAERLKGVDSTLKIQPAELGDSAMYLCASSLGQEYPGYTFGSGTRLTVV.

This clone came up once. The CDR3 reads CASSLEGGSTEAFF. The DNA for the CDR3 is TGCGCCAGCAGCTTGGAAGGCGGGAGCACTGAAGCTTTCTTT. V and J are TRBV5-1 and TRBJ1-1; D not certain. Germline loops: CDR1 SGHRS, CDR2 YFSETQ. V was pared by 0 bases and J by 4 bases, with 10 bases between. This CDR3 comprises 14 residues.

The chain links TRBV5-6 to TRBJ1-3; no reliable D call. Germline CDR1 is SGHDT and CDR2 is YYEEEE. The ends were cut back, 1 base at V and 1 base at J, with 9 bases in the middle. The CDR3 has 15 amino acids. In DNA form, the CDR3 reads TGTGCCAGCAGCTTGAATTGGAGGTCTGGAAACACCATATATTTT. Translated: CASSLNWRSGNTIYF.

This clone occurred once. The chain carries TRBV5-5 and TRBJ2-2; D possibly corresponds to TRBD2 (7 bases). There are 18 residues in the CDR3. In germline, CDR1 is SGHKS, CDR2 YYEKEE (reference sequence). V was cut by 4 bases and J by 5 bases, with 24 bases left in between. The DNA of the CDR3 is TGTGCCAGCAGCCCGGAGGGCGAAAGGGGGGGCAGAACCGGGGAGCTGTTTTTT. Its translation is CASSPEGERGGRTGELFF.

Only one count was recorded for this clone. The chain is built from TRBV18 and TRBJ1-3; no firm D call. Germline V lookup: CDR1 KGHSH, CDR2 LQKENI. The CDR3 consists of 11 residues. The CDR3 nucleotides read TGTGCAGCCCCCTCTGGAAACACCATATATTTT. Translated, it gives CAAPSGNTIYF.

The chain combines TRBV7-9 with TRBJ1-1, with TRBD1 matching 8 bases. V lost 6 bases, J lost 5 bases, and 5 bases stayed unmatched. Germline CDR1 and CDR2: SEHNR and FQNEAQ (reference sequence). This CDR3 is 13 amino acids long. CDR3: CASSQTGGTEAFF. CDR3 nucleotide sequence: TGTGCCAGCAGTCAAACAGGGGGTACTGAAGCTTTCTTT. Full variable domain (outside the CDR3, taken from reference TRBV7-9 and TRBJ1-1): DTGVSQNPRHKITKRGQNVTFRCDPISEHNRLYWYRQTLGQGPEFLTYFQNEAQLEKSRLLSDRFSAERPKGSFSTLEIQRTEQGDSAMYLCASSQTGGTEAFFGQGTRLTVV.

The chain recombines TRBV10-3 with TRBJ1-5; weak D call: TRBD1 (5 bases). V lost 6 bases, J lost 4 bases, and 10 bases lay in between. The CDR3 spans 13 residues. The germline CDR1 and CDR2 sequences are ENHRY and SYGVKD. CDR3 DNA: TGTGCCATCAGCCAGGGTTGGAATCAGCCCCAGCATTTT. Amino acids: CAISQGWNQPQHF.

DNA for the CDR3: TGTGCCAGCAGCCCCCGGGACAGTTACGAGCAGTACTTC. As protein: CASSPRDSYEQYF. V is TRBV5-4 and J is TRBJ2-7, with TRBD1 matching 7 bases. V dropped 4 bases and J dropped 4; count of bases not matched to a gene: 5. The CDR3 is 13 amino acids. CDR1 is SGHNT and CDR2 is YYREEE in the germline V gene (reference sequence).

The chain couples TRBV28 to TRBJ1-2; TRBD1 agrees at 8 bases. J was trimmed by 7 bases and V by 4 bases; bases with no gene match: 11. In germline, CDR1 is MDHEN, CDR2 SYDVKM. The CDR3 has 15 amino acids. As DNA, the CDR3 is TGTGCCAGCAGTTACGCTCAGGGGGCTCAAGGTGGCTACACCTTC. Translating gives CASSYAQGAQGGYTF.

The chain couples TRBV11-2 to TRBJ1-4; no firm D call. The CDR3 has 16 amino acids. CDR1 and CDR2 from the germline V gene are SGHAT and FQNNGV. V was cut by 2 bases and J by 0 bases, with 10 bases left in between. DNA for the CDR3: TGTGCCAGCAGCTTAAATTGGGCTGCAACTAATGAAAAACTGTTTTTT. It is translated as CASSLNWAATNEKLFF.

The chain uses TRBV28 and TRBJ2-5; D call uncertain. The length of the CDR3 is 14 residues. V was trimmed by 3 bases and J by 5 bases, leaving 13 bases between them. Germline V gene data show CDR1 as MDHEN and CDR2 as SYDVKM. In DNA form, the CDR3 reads TGTGCCAGCAGTTTCCAGCAGGTTGGGGAGACCCAGTACTTC. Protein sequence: CASSFQQVGETQYF.

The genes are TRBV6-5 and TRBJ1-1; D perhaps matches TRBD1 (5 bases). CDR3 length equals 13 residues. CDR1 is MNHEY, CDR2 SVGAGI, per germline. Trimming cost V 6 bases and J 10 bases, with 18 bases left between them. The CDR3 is CASSAQESSGAFF. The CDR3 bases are TGTGCCAGCAGCGCACAGGAAAGTTCGGGAGCTTTCTTT.

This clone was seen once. The CDR3 sequence is CSANRGETQYF. For the CDR3, the DNA is TGCAGTGCTAACCGGGGGGAGACCCAGTACTTC. The J gene is TRBJ2-5, the V gene TRBV20-1, with a possible D match to TRBD2 (6 bases). V lost 4 bases, J lost 5 bases, and 8 bases lay in between. The CDR3 runs 11 residues. The germline CDR1 and CDR2 sequences are DFQATT and SNEGSKA (reference sequence).

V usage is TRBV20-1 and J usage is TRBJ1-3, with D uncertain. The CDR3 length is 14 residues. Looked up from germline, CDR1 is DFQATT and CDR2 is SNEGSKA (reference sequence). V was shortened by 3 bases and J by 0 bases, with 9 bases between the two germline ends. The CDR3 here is CSASAMSSGNTIYF. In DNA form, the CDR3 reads TGCAGTGCTAGTGCCATGAGCTCTGGAAACACCATATATTTT.

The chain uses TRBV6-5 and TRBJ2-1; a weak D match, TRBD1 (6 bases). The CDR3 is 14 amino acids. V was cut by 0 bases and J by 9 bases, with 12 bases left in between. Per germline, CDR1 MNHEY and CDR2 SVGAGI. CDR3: CASSYSYRAGEQFF. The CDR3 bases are TGTGCCAGCAGTTACTCGTACAGGGCGGGTGAGCAGTTCTTC.

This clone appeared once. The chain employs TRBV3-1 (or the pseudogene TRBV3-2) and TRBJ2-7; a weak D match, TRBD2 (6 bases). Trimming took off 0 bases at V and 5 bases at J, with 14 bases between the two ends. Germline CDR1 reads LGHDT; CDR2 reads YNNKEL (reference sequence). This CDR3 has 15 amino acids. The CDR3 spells CASSQDRPRGNEQYF. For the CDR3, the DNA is TGTGCCAGCAGCCAAGATCGACCACGGGGGAACGAGCAGTACTTC.

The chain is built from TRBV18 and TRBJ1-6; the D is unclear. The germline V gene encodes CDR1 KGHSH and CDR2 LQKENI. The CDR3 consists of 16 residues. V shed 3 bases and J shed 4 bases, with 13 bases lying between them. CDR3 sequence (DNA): TGTGCCAGCTCACCGCTACGGGAAACATATAATTCACCCCTCCACTTT. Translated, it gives CASSPLRETYNSPLHF.

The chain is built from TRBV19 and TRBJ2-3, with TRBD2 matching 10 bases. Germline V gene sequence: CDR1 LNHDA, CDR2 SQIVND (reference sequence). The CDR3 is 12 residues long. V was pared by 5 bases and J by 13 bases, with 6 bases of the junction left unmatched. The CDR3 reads CASSVAGGFEYF. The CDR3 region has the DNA TGTGCCAGTAGTGTAGCGGGGGGTTTTGAGTATTTT.

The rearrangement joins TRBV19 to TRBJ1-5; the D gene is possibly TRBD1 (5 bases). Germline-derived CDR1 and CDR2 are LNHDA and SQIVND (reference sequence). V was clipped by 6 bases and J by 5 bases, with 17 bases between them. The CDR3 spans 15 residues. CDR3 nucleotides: TGTGCCAGTAGCTCCTTTGGCAGGGACTATCAGCCCCAGCATTTT. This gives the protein CASSSFGRDYQPQHF.